Listed below are T cell receptor beta chains from one sample, sequenced in a study of technical replicates of blood from a handful of donors. Clones were sequenced by immunoSEQ multiplex PCR, and TCRdb holds only the in-frame ones, with some missing. Of roughly 85,000 clones in the sample, roughly 94% were seen once. The sequencing input was T cells isolated from PBMCs. All receptors come from a human donor in good health. Each CDR3 is given with its conserved first and last residue. D genes are given only for firm matches. Size is stated for part of the rows, as once, few or many counts, or as a class when the clone is expanded.

V gene	clone size	J gene	D gene	CDR3 DNA	CDR3 protein
TRBV30	NA	TRBJ2-1	TRBD2	TGTGCCTGGATAGCGGGGGGCCACAATGAGCAGTTCTTC	CAWIAGGHNEQFF
TRBV13	once	TRBJ1-1	NA	TGTGCCAGCAGCCAGGCAGGCTCAGCTTTCTTT	CASSQAGSAFF
TRBV6-1	NA	TRBJ2-7	NA	TGTGCCAGCAGTGAATATATTTCTAGCACATACGAGCAGTACTTC	CASSEYISSTYEQYF
TRBV5-1	NA	TRBJ1-3	NA	TGCGCCAGCAGCTTGGCGGTTTCGGGTGGAAACACCATATATTTT	CASSLAVSGGNTIYF
TRBV15	NA	TRBJ2-1	TRBD2	TGTGCCACCGGATCCACTAGCGGGAGGGACAATGAGCAGTTCTTC	CATGSTSGRDNEQFF
TRBV4-2	NA	TRBJ2-7	TRBD2	TGTGCCAGCAGTCATGGTTCTGGGACTAGCGTCTACGAGCAGTACTTC	CASSHGSGTSVYEQYF
TRBV5-1	NA	TRBJ2-5	NA	TGCGCCAGCAGCTTGGCCGTTGGCGGCCAAGAGACCCAGTACTTC	CASSLAVGGQETQYF
TRBV11-3	NA	TRBJ2-3	NA	TGTGCCAGCAGCTTAATCTCGGTGAGGGTCACAGATACGCAGTATTTT	CASSLISVRVTDTQYF
TRBV19	once	TRBJ1-2	NA	TGTGCCAGTAGTACGGACAGTCTTAGTGGCTACACCTTC	CASSTDSLSGYTF
TRBV5-1	NA	TRBJ1-2	TRBD1	TGCGCCAGCAGACGACAGGGGGACTATGGCTACACCTTC	CASRRQGDYGYTF
TRBV30	NA	TRBJ1-4	NA	TGTGCCTGGAGTGGAGTCCCCAGGGTTACTAATGAAAAACTGTTTTTT	CAWSGVPRVTNEKLFF
TRBV7-9	NA	TRBJ1-5	TRBD1	TGTGCCAGCAGCTCCTACAGGGGCCTAGGTAGCAATCAGCCCCAGCATTTT	CASSSYRGLGSNQPQHF
TRBV7-3	NA	TRBJ2-3	TRBD1	TGTGCCAGCAGCTATGGACAGGGGTCAGATACGCAGTATTTT	CASSYGQGSDTQYF
TRBV5-1	NA	TRBJ1-1	NA	TGCGCCAGCAGTCCCCTCCAAACACAGGTCAACACTGAAGCTTTCTTT	CASSPLQTQVNTEAFF
TRBV2	NA	TRBJ2-4	NA	TGTGCCAGCCTTAGATCCACTCCCTTACGATTAGCCAAAAACATTCAGTACTTC	CASLRSTPLRLAKNIQYF
TRBV5-4	NA	TRBJ2-1	NA	TGTGCCAGCAGCGAGGGCAATGAGCAGTTCTTC	CASSEGNEQFF
TRBV15	NA	TRBJ2-1	NA	TGTGCCACCAGCAGAGATTTGACAGTTGAGCAGTTCTTC	CATSRDLTVEQFF
TRBV6-1	NA	TRBJ2-7	TRBD1	TGTGCCAGCAGTGTCACCGGGACAGGGGCTTACGAGCAGTACTTC	CASSVTGTGAYEQYF
TRBV5-1	NA	TRBJ2-1	TRBD2	TGCGCCAGCAGCCGACGGGGGACTAGCGGGACCGTTAGCTCCTACAATGAGCAGTTCTTC	CASSRRGTSGTVSSYNEQFF
TRBV7-9	once	TRBJ2-1	TRBD2	TGTGCCAGCAGCTTACCTGGACTAGCGGGGGGTTATGAGCAGTTCTTC	CASSLPGLAGGYEQFF
TRBV19	NA	TRBJ2-2	TRBD1	TGTGCCACCCGGACAGGGACCGGGGAGCTGTTTTTT	CATRTGTGELFF
TRBV27	once	TRBJ1-4	TRBD1	TGTGCCAGCAGTTCGGCCGGGACAGAGAATGAAAAACTGTTTTTT	CASSSAGTENEKLFF
TRBV7-9	NA	TRBJ1-2	NA	TGTGCCAGCAGCTCCTGGGCCTATGGCTACACCTTC	CASSSWAYGYTF
TRBV7-6	NA	TRBJ2-1	TRBD2	TGTGCCAGCAGTCCCACTAGCGGGAGGTCAGTTGAGCAGTTCTTC	CASSPTSGRSVEQFF
TRBV7-2	NA	TRBJ1-2	TRBD1	TGTGCCAGCAGCCCGGTTGGACAGGGGATTAGTGGCTACACCTTC	CASSPVGQGISGYTF
TRBV29-1	NA	TRBJ2-2	TRBD1	TGCAGCTACACTCCGGGGACAGCCCCCACCGGGGAGCTGTTTTTT	CSYTPGTAPTGELFF
TRBV9	NA	TRBJ1-2	NA	TGTGCCAGCAGCGTAGGCAACCCAAAAGCGGATAACTATGGCTACACCTTC	CASSVGNPKADNYGYTF
TRBV10-3	NA	TRBJ2-5	NA	TGTGCCATCAGTGAGAGCGGGTCGGAGACCCAGTACTTC	CAISESGSETQYF
TRBV2	NA	TRBJ2-7	TRBD1	TGTGCCAGCAGTGTAAAGTCGACAGGGCTAAAATCCTACGAGCAGTACTTC	CASSVKSTGLKSYEQYF
TRBV7-9	NA	TRBJ2-3	NA	TGTGCCAGCAGCTTGGATCTCACTAGGACAGATACGCAGTATTTT	CASSLDLTRTDTQYF
TRBV13	NA	TRBJ1-1	NA	TGTGCCAGCAGCTTTGCCACAGGGATGAACACTGAAGCTTTCTTT	CASSFATGMNTEAFF
TRBV19	NA	TRBJ2-1	NA	TGTGCCAGTAGTATTGCACGGGGCTCCTACAATGAGCAGTTCTTC	CASSIARGSYNEQFF
TRBV7-9	NA	TRBJ2-2	NA	TGTGCCAGCAGCTTAGCTTTAGTGATCCCCGGGGAGCTGTTTTTT	CASSLALVIPGELFF
TRBV5-1	NA	TRBJ2-7	NA	TGCGCCAGCAGCTTGGAGAGGGGAGGCTACGAGCAGTACTTC	CASSLERGGYEQYF
TRBV19	NA	TRBJ2-7	TRBD2	TGTGCCAGTAGCAACCTTCTAGCGGGAGACGAGCAGTACTTC	CASSNLLAGDEQYF
TRBV19	NA	TRBJ1-2	TRBD1	TGTGCCAGTAGCGACCGGGACAGGGGTGACTATGGCTACACCTTC	CASSDRDRGDYGYTF
TRBV28	NA	TRBJ1-1	NA	TGTGCCAGCAGTCAGTCTGGGGCGGACACTGAAGCTTTCTTT	CASSQSGADTEAFF
TRBV6-5	NA	TRBJ1-5	NA	TGTGCCAGCAGAACCCCACGGGACAAAAATCAGCCCCAGCATTTT	CASRTPRDKNQPQHF
TRBV4-2	NA	TRBJ1-2	TRBD1	TGTGCCAGCAGCCAAGGACAGGGCAGAAAAACACAAGTGCCACGGTACGGCTACACCTTC	CASSQGQGRKTQVPRYGYTF
TRBV5-4	NA	TRBJ2-3	TRBD2	TGTGCCAGCAGCCCTCTCAGCGGGGGGGCCACAGATACGCAGTATTTT	CASSPLSGGATDTQYF
TRBV9	NA	TRBJ2-5	TRBD1	TGTGCCAGCAGCGGAGGACAGGGCCGAGAGACCCAGTACTTC	CASSGGQGRETQYF
TRBV19	NA	TRBJ2-5	NA	TGTGCCAGTAGCGGGCCGTTTGAGGAGGGCCTTGAGACCCAGTACTTC	CASSGPFEEGLETQYF
TRBV6-1	NA	TRBJ1-2	NA	TGTGCCAGCAGTGTCGGGACACGGGGATCCGGCTACACCTTC	CASSVGTRGSGYTF
TRBV6-6	NA	TRBJ1-6	NA	TGTGCCAGCACCGACAGTCAAGAGGCCCTCCACTTT	CASTDSQEALHF